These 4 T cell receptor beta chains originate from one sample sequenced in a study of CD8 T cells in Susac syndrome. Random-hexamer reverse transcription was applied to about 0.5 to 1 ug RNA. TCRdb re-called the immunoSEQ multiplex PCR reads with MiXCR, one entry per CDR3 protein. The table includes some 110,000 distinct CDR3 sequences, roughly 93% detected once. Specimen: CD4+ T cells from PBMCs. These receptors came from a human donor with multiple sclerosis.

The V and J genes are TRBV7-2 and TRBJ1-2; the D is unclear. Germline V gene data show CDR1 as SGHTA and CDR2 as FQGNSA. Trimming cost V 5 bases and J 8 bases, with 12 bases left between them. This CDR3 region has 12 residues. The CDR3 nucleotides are TGTGCCAGCAGCGAAGGTCGATGGGGCTACACCTTC. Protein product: CASSEGRWGYTF.

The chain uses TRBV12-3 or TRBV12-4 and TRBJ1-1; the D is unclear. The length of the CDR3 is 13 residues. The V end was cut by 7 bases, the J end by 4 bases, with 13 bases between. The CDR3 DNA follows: TGTGCCAGCACCCAAGGAAGAGGCACTGAAGCTTTCTTT. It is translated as CASTQGRGTEAFF.

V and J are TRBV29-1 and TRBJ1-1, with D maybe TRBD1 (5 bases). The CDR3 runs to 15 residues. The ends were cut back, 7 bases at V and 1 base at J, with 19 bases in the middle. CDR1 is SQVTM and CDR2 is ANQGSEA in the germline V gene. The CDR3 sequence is CSADPLGDENTEAFF. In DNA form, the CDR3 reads TGCAGCGCCGACCCCCTGGGGGACGAGAACACTGAAGCTTTCTTT.

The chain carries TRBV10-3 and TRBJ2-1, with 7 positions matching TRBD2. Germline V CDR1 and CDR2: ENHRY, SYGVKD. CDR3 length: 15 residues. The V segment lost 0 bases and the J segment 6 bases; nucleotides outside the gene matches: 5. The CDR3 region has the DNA TGTGCCATCAGTGAGTCGTCGGGGGGAGGCAATGAGCAGTTCTTC. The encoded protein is CAISESSGGGNEQFF.